A selection of T cell receptor beta chains follows, all from one sample in a study of blood T cells in healthy people across ages. In TCRdb, the 5' RACE reads were re-called with MiXCR into one record per CDR3 protein. The data show over a million distinct CDR3 sequences, with approximately 43% seen just once and 4% held by the top ten. Material: blood. All receptors come from a woman younger than 35 in good health. Both conserved end residues are part of each CDR3. The D gene is left open where the match is weak. Rows may omit the clone size; those that give it use once, few, many or a size class.

abundance | j_gene | v_gene | d_gene | CDR3aa | CDR3nt
few | TRBJ1-2 | TRBV7-2 | - | CASSLPIGPSGYGYTF | TGTGCCAGCAGCTTACCCATTGGACCCTCGGGGTATGGCTACACCTTC
- | TRBJ1-4 | TRBV10-2 | - | CASSALEKLFF | TGCGCCAGCAGTGCCTTGGAAAAACTGTTTTTT
- | TRBJ2-3 | TRBV20-1 | - | CSAGALTDTQYF | TGCAGTGCTGGGGCCCTCACAGATACGCAGTATTTT
- | TRBJ2-5 | TRBV5-1 | - | CASSLLDSEQYF | TGCGCCAGCAGCTTGTTGGATTCGGAGCAGTACTTC
few | TRBJ2-5 | TRBV12-3/TRBV12-4 | TRBD2 | CASRFGSGVQETQYF | TGTGCCAGCAGGTTTGGTAGCGGGGTACAAGAGACCCAGTACTTC
- | TRBJ2-7 | TRBV19 | TRBD2 | CASSMTGGLAGAEQYF | TGTGCCAGTAGTATGACGGGAGGACTAGCGGGAGCCGAGCAGTACTTC
many | TRBJ1-5 | TRBV5-1 | - | CASSLGQYSNQPQHF | TGCGCCAGCAGCTTGGGACAGTATAGCAATCAGCCCCAGCATTTT
- | TRBJ2-3 | TRBV25-1 | - | CVSSVAGSEADTQYF | TGTGTCAGCAGTGTTGCGGGAAGTGAAGCAGATACGCAGTATTTT
many | TRBJ2-3 | TRBV29-1 | TRBD2 | CSVGGGLAGRTDTQYF | TGCAGCGTTGGAGGTGGACTAGCGGGGAGAACAGATACGCAGTATTTT
many | TRBJ2-3 | TRBV10-3 | TRBD2 | CAISEPHHSSGSTDTQYF | TGTGCCATCAGTGAGCCCCATCACTCTAGCGGGAGCACAGATACGCAGTATTTT
- | TRBJ1-5 | TRBV7-2 | TRBD1 | CASSLEGAPNQPQHF | TGTGCCAGCAGCTTAGAGGGGGCCCCGAATCAGCCCCAGCATTTT
- | TRBJ2-7 | TRBV5-1 | - | CASSLASGIHEQYF | TGCGCCAGCAGCTTGGCCTCCGGGATCCACGAGCAGTACTTC
- | TRBJ2-3 | TRBV24-1 | - | CATSDTDSPETDTQYF | TGTGCCACCAGTGACACGGACAGTCCAGAAACAGATACGCAGTATTTT
- | TRBJ1-2 | TRBV6-6 | - | CASSYSQGQGYTF | TGTGCCAGCAGTTACAGTCAGGGTCAAGGCTACACCTTC
- | TRBJ2-1 | TRBV20-1 | - | CSARPIYNEQFF | TGCAGTGCTAGGCCGATCTACAATGAGCAGTTCTTC
few | TRBJ2-1 | TRBV12-3/TRBV12-4 | TRBD2 | CASRPSGPYNEQFF | TGTGCCAGCAGACCTAGCGGGCCTTACAATGAGCAGTTCTTC
- | TRBJ2-5 | TRBV6-5 | - | CASSYSGRLQETQYF | TGTGCCAGCAGTTACTCGGGACGGCTCCAAGAGACCCAGTACTTC
- | TRBJ2-5 | TRBV20-1 | TRBD1 | CSARHTGGFRETQYF | TGCAGTGCTAGACATACAGGGGGCTTTAGAGAGACCCAGTACTTC
few | TRBJ1-6 | TRBV4-2 | - | CASSQESISYNSPLHF | TGTGCCAGCAGCCAAGAGAGCATTTCCTATAATTCACCCCTCCACTTT
- | TRBJ1-1 | TRBV25-1 | - | CASNPGRWTANEAFF | TGTGCCAGCAATCCTGGAAGGTGGACAGCAAATGAAGCTTTCTTT
- | TRBJ1-5 | TRBV21-1 | - | CASSKESGPANQPQHF | TGTGCCAGCAGCAAAGAGTCGGGTCCTGCAAATCAGCCCCAGCATTTT
few | TRBJ2-7 | TRBV20-1 | - | CSARAPSRGVYNEQYF | TGCAGTGCTAGAGCCCCTAGCAGGGGAGTCTACAATGAGCAGTACTTC
few | TRBJ2-7 | TRBV2 | - | CATSHRATAISYEQYF | TGTGCCACCTCCCACCGAGCCACCGCCATCTCCTACGAGCAGTACTTC
- | TRBJ2-3 | TRBV7-2 | TRBD1 | CASSVRQGGTDTQYF | TGTGCCAGCAGCGTACGACAGGGCGGGACAGATACGCAGTATTTT
- | TRBJ1-6 | TRBV6-5 | - | CASSYTNQKLNSPLHF | TGTGCCAGCAGTTACACCAACCAGAAACTTAATTCACCCCTCCACTTT
- | TRBJ2-7 | TRBV4-1 | - | CASSQDSRLWNCEQYF | TGCGCCAGCAGCCAAGATTCGAGACTGTGGAACTGCGAGCAGTACTTC
- | TRBJ1-2 | TRBV29-1 | TRBD1 | CSVAGTGDYDYTF | TGCAGCGTTGCCGGGACAGGGGACTATGACTACACCTTC
few | TRBJ2-4 | TRBV28 | - | CASSSDRMGVQNIQYF | TGTGCCAGCAGTTCCGACAGGATGGGGGTCCAAAACATTCAGTACTTC
few | TRBJ2-3 | TRBV20-1 | - | CSASDGTDTQYF | TGCAGTGCGAGTGACGGCACAGATACGCAGTATTTT
once | TRBJ1-4 | TRBV4-3 | - | CASSQEWVHNEKLFF | TGCGCCAGCAGCCAGGAGTGGGTCCATAATGAAAAACTGTTTTTT
- | TRBJ2-3 | TRBV2 | TRBD1 | CASRPRPGQGSGTQYF | TGTGCCAGCCGCCCCCGCCCGGGACAGGGATCGGGTACGCAGTATTTT
- | TRBJ2-3 | TRBV9 | TRBD2 | CASSGGVRTSTDTQYF | TGTGCCAGCAGCGGCGGGGTGAGGACTAGCACGGATACGCAGTATTTT
few | TRBJ2-3 | TRBV20-1 | - | CSARAGMTDTQYF | TGCAGTGCTAGAGCAGGGATGACCGATACGCAGTATTTT
- | TRBJ1-2 | TRBV4-2 | - | CATTLSRGPDYGYTF | TGTGCCACCACCTTAAGCCGGGGGCCCGATTATGGCTACACCTTC
- | TRBJ1-2 | TRBV6-5 | - | CASSYSRGARYGYTF | TGTGCCAGCAGTTACTCGCGGGGGGCGAGGTATGGCTACACCTTC
few | TRBJ2-3 | TRBV7-2 | - | CASSIGAGWDTQYF | TGTGCCAGCAGCATCGGGGCCGGATGGGATACGCAGTATTTT
few | TRBJ1-2 | TRBV6-6 | TRBD1 | CASRIEGQGGSGYTF | TGTGCCAGCAGGATCGAGGGACAGGGGGGAAGTGGCTACACCTTC
- | TRBJ2-1 | TRBV10-3 | TRBD2 | CAISERASGRSGQFF | TGTGCCATCAGTGAGAGGGCTAGCGGGAGGTCTGGGCAGTTCTTC
- | TRBJ2-1 | TRBV18 | TRBD2 | CASTQGLAGPYNEQFF | TGTGCCAGCACACAGGGACTAGCGGGACCCTACAATGAGCAGTTCTTC
- | TRBJ2-5 | TRBV12-3/TRBV12-4 | - | CASSPNTKTQYF | TGTGCCAGCAGTCCTAACACGAAGACCCAGTACTTC
many | TRBJ2-3 | TRBV9 | TRBD2 | CASSPSRGLAAITDTQYF | TGTGCCAGCAGCCCCAGTAGGGGACTAGCGGCAATCACAGATACGCAGTATTTT
few | TRBJ1-4 | TRBV9 | TRBD1 | CASSPGQGLEKLFF | TGTGCCAGCAGCCCGGGACAGGGGCTTGAAAAACTGTTTTTT
- | TRBJ1-1 | TRBV5-1 | - | CASSLFTGTPEAFF | TGCGCCAGCAGCTTGTTCACAGGTACACCTGAAGCTTTCTTT
many | TRBJ1-5 | TRBV10-1 | - | CASSGGPNQPQHF | TGCGCCAGCAGTGGAGGCCCCAATCAGCCCCAGCATTTT
- | TRBJ2-7 | TRBV20-1 | TRBD2 | CSAIALAGVHEQYF | TGCAGTGCCATAGCACTAGCGGGAGTCCACGAGCAGTACTTC
- | TRBJ2-6 | TRBV11-2 | TRBD1 | CASSLHQSSFRQGNGANVLTF | TGTGCCAGCAGCTTACACCAAAGTAGCTTCAGACAGGGAAATGGGGCCAACGTCCTGACTTTC
- | TRBJ2-7 | TRBV9 | - | CASSVEELEISYEQYF | TGTGCCAGCAGCGTAGAAGAGCTGGAGATATCCTACGAGCAGTACTTC
- | TRBJ1-1 | TRBV6-5 | TRBD1 | CASSREQGAHTEAFF | TGTGCCAGCAGTCGAGAACAGGGGGCCCACACTGAAGCTTTCTTT
- | TRBJ2-7 | TRBV28 | - | CASTPGPNLRYEQYF | TGTGCCAGCACCCCGGGACCGAACCTCCGATACGAGCAGTACTTC
few | TRBJ2-7 | TRBV7-2 | - | CASSLNDAGATATRQYF | TGTGCCAGCAGCTTAAATGACGCGGGGGCGACTGCTACGAGGCAGTACTTC
few | TRBJ2-6 | TRBV6-1 | - | CASSEDLSGANVLTF | TGTGCCAGCAGTGAAGATCTCTCTGGGGCCAACGTCCTGACTTTC